This T cell receptor (beta chain) was recovered during a study of glioma-infiltrating T cells. Amplification of TCR alpha and beta CDR3 regions from RNA used iRepertoire nested multiplex PCR. TCRdb called the multiplex PCR reads again in MiXCR, with one record for every CDR3 protein. The sample gives 150,000 to 200,000 distinct CDR3 sequences, about 47% of which show up once; around 5.3% is in the top ten. This CDR3 contains 15 residues. The germline gives CDR1 MNHEY, CDR2 SMNVEV (reference sequence). V was clipped by 4 bases and J by 6 bases; unmatched bases: 7. This clonotype showed up many times. The chain joins TRBV27 to TRBJ2-1; TRBD2 agrees at 9 bases. The sequencing sample was made of glioma tissue, nonneoplastic brain tissue, or PBMCs (not recorded which). The TCR comes from a human donor with low-grade glioma or glioblastoma, undergoing nonglioma brain surgery, or in good health (not recorded which). CDR3 DNA sequence: TGTGCCAGCAGTTCAGGTAGCGGGAGAGGCAATGAGCAGTTCTTC. Translated, it gives CASSSGSGRGNEQFF.